This T cell receptor (beta chain) emerged from a study of cytomegalovirus exposure and HLA in healthy donors. Germline trimming cut 0 bases from V and 3 bases from J; bases unmatched to any gene: 3. CDR1 MRHNA and CDR2 SNTAGT come from the germline V gene. CDR3 length equals 15 residues. A multiplex PCR was run with 60 Vbeta primers and 13 Jbeta primers. Only in-frame clones appear in the TCRdb table, and some are missing; sequencing was by immunoSEQ multiplex PCR. The sample includes some 150,000 clones, more than 75% of them seen just once. The genes are TRBV6-4 and TRBJ2-3, with 7 bases aligning to TRBD2. Sequencing used PBMCs. The clonotype comes from a woman in her forties or fifties in good health and CMV-seropositive. CDR3 protein: CASSDSGGGTDTQYF. CDR3 coding DNA: TGTGCCAGCAGTGACTCGGGCGGGGGTACAGATACGCAGTATTTT.